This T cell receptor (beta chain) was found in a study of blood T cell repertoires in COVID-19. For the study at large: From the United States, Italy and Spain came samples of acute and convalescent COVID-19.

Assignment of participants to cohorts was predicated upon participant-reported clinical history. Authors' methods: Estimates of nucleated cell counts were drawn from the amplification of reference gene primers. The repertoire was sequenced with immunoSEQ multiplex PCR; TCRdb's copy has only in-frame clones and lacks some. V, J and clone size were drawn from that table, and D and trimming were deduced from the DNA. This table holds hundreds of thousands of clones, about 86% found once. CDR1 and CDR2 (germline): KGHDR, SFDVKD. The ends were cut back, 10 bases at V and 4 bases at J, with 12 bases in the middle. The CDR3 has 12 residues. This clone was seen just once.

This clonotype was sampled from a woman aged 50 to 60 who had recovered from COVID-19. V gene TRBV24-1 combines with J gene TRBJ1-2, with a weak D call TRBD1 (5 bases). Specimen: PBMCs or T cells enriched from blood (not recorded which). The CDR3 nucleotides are TGTGCCACTCGCGACAGCTCCTATGGCTACACCTTC. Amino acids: CATRDSSYGYTF.